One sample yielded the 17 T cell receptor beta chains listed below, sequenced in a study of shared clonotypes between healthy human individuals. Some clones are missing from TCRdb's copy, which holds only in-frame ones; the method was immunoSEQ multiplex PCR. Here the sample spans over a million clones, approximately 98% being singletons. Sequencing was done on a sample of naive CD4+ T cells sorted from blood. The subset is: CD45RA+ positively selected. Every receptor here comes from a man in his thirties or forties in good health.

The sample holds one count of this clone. The CDR3 nucleotides are TGTGCCAGCAGTTCCTACGGGGAGGGGGACACTGAAGCTTTCTTT. The encoded protein is CASSSYGEGDTEAFF. The V call is TRBV27, the J call TRBJ1-1; D might be TRBD1 (6 bases). The CDR3 runs to 15 residues. Germline V gene lookup returns CDR1 MNHEY and CDR2 SMNVEV (reference sequence). V was trimmed by 4 bases and J by 3 bases, leaving 15 bases between them.

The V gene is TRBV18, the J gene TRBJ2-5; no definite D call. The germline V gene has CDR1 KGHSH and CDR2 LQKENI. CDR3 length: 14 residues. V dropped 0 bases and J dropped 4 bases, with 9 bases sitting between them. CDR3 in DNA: TGTGCCAGCTCACCACCTAGCCACTCAGAGACCCAGTACTTC. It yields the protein CASSPPSHSETQYF.

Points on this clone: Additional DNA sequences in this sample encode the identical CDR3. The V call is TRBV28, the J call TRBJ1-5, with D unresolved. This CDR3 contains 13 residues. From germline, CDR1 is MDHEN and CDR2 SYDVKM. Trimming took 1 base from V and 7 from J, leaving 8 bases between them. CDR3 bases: TGTGCCAGCAGTTTATTGGGGAACCAGCCCCAGCATTTT. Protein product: CASSLLGNQPQHF.

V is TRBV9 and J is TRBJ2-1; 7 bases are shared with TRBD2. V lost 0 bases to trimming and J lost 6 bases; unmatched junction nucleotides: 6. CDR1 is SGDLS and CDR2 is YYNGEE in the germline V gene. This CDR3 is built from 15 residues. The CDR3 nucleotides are TGTGCCAGCAGCGTAGTGGTAGCGGGTGCCAATGAGCAGTTCTTC. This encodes CASSVVVAGANEQFF.

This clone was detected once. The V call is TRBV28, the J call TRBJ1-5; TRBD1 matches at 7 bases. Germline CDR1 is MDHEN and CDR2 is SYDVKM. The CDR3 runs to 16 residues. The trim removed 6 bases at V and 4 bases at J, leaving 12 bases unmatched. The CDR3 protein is CASRGDRYLKNQPQHF. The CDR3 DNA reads TGTGCCAGCAGGGGGGACAGATACTTGAAGAATCAGCCCCAGCATTTT.

The CDR3 coding sequence is TGTGCCAGCAGTGTGCAGACAGGGGTCCCGTACGAGCAGTACTTC. Amino acid sequence: CASSVQTGVPYEQYF. The chain has TRBV6-4 and TRBJ2-7, with 8 bases aligning to TRBD1. CDR1 MRHNA and CDR2 SNTAGT come from the germline V gene. This CDR3 is 15 amino acids long. The junction had 9 bases not matched to a gene; V was cut back by 4 bases and J by 4 bases.

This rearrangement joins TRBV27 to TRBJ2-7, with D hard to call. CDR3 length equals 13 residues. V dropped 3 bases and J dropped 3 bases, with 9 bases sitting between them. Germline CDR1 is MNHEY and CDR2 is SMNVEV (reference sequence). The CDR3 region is CASSFNGHYEQYF. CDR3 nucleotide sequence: TGTGCCAGCAGTTTCAACGGCCACTACGAGCAGTACTTC.

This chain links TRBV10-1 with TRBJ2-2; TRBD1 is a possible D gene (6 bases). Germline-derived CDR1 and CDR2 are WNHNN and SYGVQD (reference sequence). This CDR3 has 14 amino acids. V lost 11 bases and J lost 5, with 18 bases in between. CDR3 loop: CARYRVQRTGELFF. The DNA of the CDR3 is TGCGCCCGCTACAGGGTGCAAAGAACCGGGGAGCTGTTTTTT.

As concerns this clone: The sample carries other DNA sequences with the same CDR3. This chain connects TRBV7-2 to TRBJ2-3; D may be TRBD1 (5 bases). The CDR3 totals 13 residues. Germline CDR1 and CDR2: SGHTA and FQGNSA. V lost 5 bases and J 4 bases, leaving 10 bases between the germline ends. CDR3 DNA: TGTGCCAGCAGCCGTTTAGGGGCAGATACGCAGTATTTT. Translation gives CASSRLGADTQYF.

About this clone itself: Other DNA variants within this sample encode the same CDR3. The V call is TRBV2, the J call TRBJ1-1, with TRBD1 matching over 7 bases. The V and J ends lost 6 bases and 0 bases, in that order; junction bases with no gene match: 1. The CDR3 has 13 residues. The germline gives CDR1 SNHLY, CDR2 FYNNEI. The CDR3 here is CASRTGMNTEAFF. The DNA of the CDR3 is TGTGCCAGCAGGACAGGGATGAACACTGAAGCTTTCTTT. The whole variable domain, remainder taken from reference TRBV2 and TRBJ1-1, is EPEVTQTPSHQVTQMGQEVILRCVPISNHLYFYWYRQILGQKVEFLVSFYNNEISEKSEIFDDQFSVERPDGSNFTLKIRSTKLEDSAMYFCASRTGMNTEAFFGQGTRLTVV.

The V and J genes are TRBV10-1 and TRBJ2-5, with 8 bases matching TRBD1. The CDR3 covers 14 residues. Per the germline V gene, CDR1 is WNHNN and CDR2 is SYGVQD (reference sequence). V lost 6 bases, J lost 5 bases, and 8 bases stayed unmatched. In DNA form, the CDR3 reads TGCGCCAGCAGCACGGACAGGGAGACGGAGACCCAGTACTTC. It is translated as CASSTDRETETQYF.

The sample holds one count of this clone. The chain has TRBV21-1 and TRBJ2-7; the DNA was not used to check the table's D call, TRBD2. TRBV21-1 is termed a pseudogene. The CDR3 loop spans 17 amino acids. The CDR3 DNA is TGTGCCAGCAGCAAAGATGCGACTAGCGGAGGGGGCCACGAGCAGTACTTC. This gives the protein CASSKDATSGGGHEQYF.

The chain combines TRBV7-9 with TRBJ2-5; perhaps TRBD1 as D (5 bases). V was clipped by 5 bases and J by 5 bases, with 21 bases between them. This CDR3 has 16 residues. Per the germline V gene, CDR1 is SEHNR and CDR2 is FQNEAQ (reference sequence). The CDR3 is CASSNFLAGISETQYF. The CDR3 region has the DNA TGTGCCAGCAGCAATTTTCTCGCAGGGATTAGTGAGACCCAGTACTTC.

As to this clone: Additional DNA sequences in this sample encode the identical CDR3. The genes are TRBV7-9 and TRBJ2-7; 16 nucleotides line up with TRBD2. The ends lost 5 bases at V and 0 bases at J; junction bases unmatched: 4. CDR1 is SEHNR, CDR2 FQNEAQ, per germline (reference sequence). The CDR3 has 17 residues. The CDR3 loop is CASSLGTSGRASYEQYF. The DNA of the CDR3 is TGTGCCAGCAGCCTCGGGACTAGCGGGAGGGCCTCCTACGAGCAGTACTTC.

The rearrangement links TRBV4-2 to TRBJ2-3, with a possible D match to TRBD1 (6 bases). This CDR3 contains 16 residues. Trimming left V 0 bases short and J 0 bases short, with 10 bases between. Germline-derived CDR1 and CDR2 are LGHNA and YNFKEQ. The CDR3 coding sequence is TGTGCCAGCAGCCAAGATGGACAGCAAAGCACAGATACGCAGTATTTT. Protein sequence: CASSQDGQQSTDTQYF.

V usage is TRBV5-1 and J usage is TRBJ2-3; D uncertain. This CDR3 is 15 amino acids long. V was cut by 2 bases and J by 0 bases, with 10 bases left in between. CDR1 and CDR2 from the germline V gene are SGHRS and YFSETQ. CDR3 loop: CASSFLGTSTDTQYF. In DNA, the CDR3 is TGCGCCAGCAGCTTCCTTGGTACTAGCACAGATACGCAGTATTTT.

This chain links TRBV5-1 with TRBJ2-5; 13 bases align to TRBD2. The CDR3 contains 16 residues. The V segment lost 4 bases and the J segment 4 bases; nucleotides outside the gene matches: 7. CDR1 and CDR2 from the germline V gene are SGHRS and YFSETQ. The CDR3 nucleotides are TGCGCCAGCAGCCCTACTAGCGGGAGGGCCCCAGAGACCCAGTACTTC. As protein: CASSPTSGRAPETQYF.